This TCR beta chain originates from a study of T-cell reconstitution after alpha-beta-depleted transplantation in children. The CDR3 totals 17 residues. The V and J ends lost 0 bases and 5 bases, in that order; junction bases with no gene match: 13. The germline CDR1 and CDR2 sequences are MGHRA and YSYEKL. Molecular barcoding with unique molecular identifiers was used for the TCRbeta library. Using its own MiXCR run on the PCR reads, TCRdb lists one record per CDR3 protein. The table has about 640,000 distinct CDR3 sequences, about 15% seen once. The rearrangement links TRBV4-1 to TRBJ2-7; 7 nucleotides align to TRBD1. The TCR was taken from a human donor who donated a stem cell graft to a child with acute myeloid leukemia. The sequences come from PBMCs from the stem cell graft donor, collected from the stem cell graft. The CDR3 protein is CASSQDPAGGSFDEQYF. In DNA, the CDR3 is TGCGCCAGCAGCCAAGATCCGGCAGGGGGTAGCTTCGACGAGCAGTACTTC.